Listed here are 24 T cell receptor beta chains from one sample, sequenced in a study of blood T cell repertoires in COVID-19. Here immunoSEQ multiplex PCR was the method, and the copy in TCRdb shows in-frame clones only, minus some. The data contain 300,000 to 400,000 clones, 83% of them seen just once; the ten biggest clones take up 2.5% to 3%. Sequenced input: peripheral blood. The origin of the receptors is a man younger than 40 with active or convalescent COVID-19.

This chain connects TRBV5-4 to TRBJ2-3; a possible D gene is TRBD2 (6 bases). V was shortened by 4 bases and J by 4 bases, with 16 bases between the two germline ends. This CDR3 is built from 15 residues. Germline V gene data show CDR1 as SGHNT and CDR2 as YYREEE (reference sequence). The CDR3 loop is CASSPVGGESDTQYF. CDR3 nucleotides: TGTGCCAGCAGCCCCGTGGGGGGAGAGTCAGATACGCAGTATTTT.

CDR3 loop: CASSLGGAAGELFF. The CDR3 DNA reads as TGTGCCAGCAGCTTAGGCGGGGCGGCCGGGGAGCTGTTTTTT. The rearrangement joins TRBV7-3 to TRBJ2-2; TRBD2 is a possible D gene (6 bases). There are 14 residues in the CDR3. Trimming left V 2 bases short and J 6 bases short, with 10 bases between. Germline CDR1 reads SGHTA; CDR2 reads FQGTGA.

The chain links TRBV14 to TRBJ2-7; 7 positions agree with TRBD2. Looked up from germline, CDR1 is SGHDN and CDR2 is FVKESK. The ends lost 2 bases at V and 0 bases at J; junction bases unmatched: 10. This CDR3 has 17 residues. The CDR3 sequence is CASSQLPGRDYSYEQYF. The CDR3 DNA reads TGTGCCAGCAGCCAACTTCCGGGACGGGACTACTCCTACGAGCAGTACTTC.

The chain has TRBV5-1 and TRBJ2-1; 9 bases agree with TRBD2. Germline V CDR1 and CDR2: SGHRS, YFSETQ. Germline trimming cut 0 bases from V and 6 bases from J; bases unmatched to any gene: 4. This CDR3 comprises 15 residues. The CDR3 here is CASSLVQRGVNEQFF. CDR3 sequence (DNA): TGCGCCAGCAGCTTGGTCCAGCGGGGGGTCAATGAGCAGTTCTTC.

V gene TRBV10-1 combines with J gene TRBJ1-2; D remains ambiguous. Per germline, CDR1 WNHNN and CDR2 SYGVQD (reference sequence). Trimming took off 4 bases at V and 8 bases at J, with 17 bases between the two ends. The CDR3 is 14 amino acids. In nucleotides, the CDR3 is TGCGCCAGCAGTGGATGTCCCCCCGCAGGAGGCTACACCTTC. Protein: CASSGCPPAGGYTF.

V and J are TRBV30 and TRBJ1-4; maybe TRBD1 (6 bases). CDR1 is GTSNPN, CDR2 SVGIG, per germline (reference sequence). The CDR3 length is 15 residues. Trimming took 2 bases from V and 6 from J, leaving 16 bases between them. The CDR3 loop reads CAWSISPRGHEKLFF. CDR3 sequence (DNA): TGTGCCTGGAGTATATCCCCCAGGGGACATGAAAAACTGTTTTTT.

This sequence joins TRBV2 and TRBJ2-3; TRBD1 aligns across 7 bases. V dropped 8 bases and J dropped 5; count of bases not matched to a gene: 13. CDR3 length equals 15 residues. Germline V CDR1 and CDR2: SNHLY, FYNNEI. CDR3 residues: CASVLLGQRGDTQYF. The CDR3, as DNA: TGTGCCAGCGTTCTTCTGGGACAGCGTGGAGATACGCAGTATTTT.

This clone was observed once. The V call is TRBV5-1, the J call TRBJ1-3, with D unclear. Trimming cost V 4 bases and J 0 bases, with 5 bases left between them. This CDR3 is built from 13 residues. Germline assignment: CDR1 SGHRS and CDR2 YFSETQ. CDR3 DNA sequence: TGCGCCAGCAGCCCGAGCTCTGGAAACACCATATATTTT. This translates into CASSPSSGNTIYF.

This sequence joins TRBV5-4 and TRBJ2-1; 7 bases are shared with TRBD2. CDR1 is SGHNT, CDR2 YYREEE, per germline (reference sequence). The CDR3 covers 15 residues. The V segment lost 3 bases and the J segment 0 bases; nucleotides outside the gene matches: 3. CDR3 sequence reads: CASSSRGGSYNEQFF. The CDR3 nucleotides are TGTGCCAGCAGCTCCCGCGGGGGCTCCTACAATGAGCAGTTCTTC.

The V call is TRBV28, the J call TRBJ1-1; D perhaps matches TRBD1 (5 bases). V was clipped by 6 bases and J by 0 bases, with 11 bases between them. Germline loops: CDR1 MDHEN, CDR2 SYDVKM. This CDR3 region has 14 residues. CDR3 region: CASSNGGMNTEAFF. For the CDR3, the DNA is TGTGCCAGCAGCAATGGGGGGATGAACACTGAAGCTTTCTTT. Full variable domain (outside the CDR3, taken from reference TRBV28 and TRBJ1-1): DVKVTQSSRYLVKRTGEKVFLECVQDMDHENMFWYRQDPGLGLRLIYFSYDVKMKEKGDIPEGYSVSREKKERFSLILESASTNQTSMYLCASSNGGMNTEAFFGQGTRLTVV.

V is TRBV24-1 and J is TRBJ2-3; TRBD2 aligns across 8 bases. This CDR3 contains 16 residues. Germline V gene sequence: CDR1 KGHDR, CDR2 SFDVKD. J lost 0 bases, V lost 0 bases, and 1 base had no gene match. CDR3 nucleotide sequence: TGTGCCACCAGTGATTTGGTAGCGGGGAGCACAGATACGCAGTATTTT. Translation: CATSDLVAGSTDTQYF.

V gene TRBV19 combines with J gene TRBJ1-4; TRBD1 is a possible D gene (6 bases). The CDR3 totals 17 residues. The germline V gene encodes CDR1 LNHDA and CDR2 SQIVND (reference sequence). V was pared by 3 bases and J by 8 bases, with 22 bases between. CDR3 amino acids: CASSISWSQGILEKLFF. In nucleotides, the CDR3 is TGTGCCAGTAGTATTTCGTGGTCGCAGGGGATTTTGGAAAAACTGTTTTTT.

The chain recombines TRBV28 with TRBJ1-2; D possibly corresponds to TRBD1 (6 bases). Germline values: CDR1 MDHEN, CDR2 SYDVKM. This CDR3 region has 14 residues. V lost 5 bases and J 5 bases, leaving 15 bases between the germline ends. Here the CDR3 DNA reads TGTGCCAGCAGTATCAGGACAGTGGGTTATGGCTACACCTTC. Translating it yields CASSIRTVGYGYTF.

The chain is built from TRBV4-3 and TRBJ2-7, with TRBD2 matching 11 bases. Germline V lookup: CDR1 LGHNA, CDR2 YSLEER. The CDR3 extends over 17 amino acids. V gave up 4 bases and J gave up 7 bases; unmatched junction bases: 15. This CDR3 is CASSRSGLAGGRWEQYF. As DNA, the CDR3 is TGCGCCAGCAGCCGGTCGGGGCTAGCGGGAGGTCGTTGGGAGCAGTACTTC.

This clone was counted between two and nine times. J is TRBJ1-1 and V is TRBV4-1, with D uncertain. Germline V gene sequence: CDR1 MGHRA, CDR2 YSYEKL. Trimming shortened V by 1 base and J by 2 bases, and 8 bases separated the two germline ends. The CDR3 is made up of 14 amino acids. Written as DNA, the CDR3 is TGCGCCAGCAGCCAAGTACTCTTAAACACTGAAGCTTTCTTT. Protein: CASSQVLLNTEAFF.

In its sample, this clone was seen once. V and J are TRBV11-2 and TRBJ2-1, with D maybe TRBD2 (6 bases). V lost 5 bases to trimming and J lost 7 bases, with 21 bases between them. CDR1 and CDR2 (germline): SGHAT, FQNNGV. This CDR3 has 16 residues. The CDR3 region is CASSLPFSRDMNEQFF. Here the CDR3 DNA reads TGTGCCAGCAGCCTACCCTTCTCGCGGGATATGAATGAGCAGTTCTTC.

This chain links TRBV29-1 with TRBJ1-1; TRBD1 matches 7 bases. The junction had 4 bases not matched to a gene; V was cut back by 7 bases and J by 2 bases. The CDR3 extends over 12 amino acids. Germline V gene lookup returns CDR1 SQVTM and CDR2 ANQGSEA. The CDR3: CSGGQLNTEAFF. The CDR3 bases are TGCAGCGGGGGACAGCTTAACACTGAAGCTTTCTTT.

The table lists this clone with a count of one. The rearrangement links TRBV25-1 to TRBJ2-7; 7 bases agree with TRBD1. The V gene's germline CDR1 is MGHDK and CDR2 SYGVNS. With V trimmed by 10 bases and J by 9 bases, 15 bases remained unmatched. CDR3 length: 13 amino acids. CDR3 in amino acids: CATSIGQALGQYF. The CDR3, as DNA: TGTGCCACCTCAATCGGACAGGCCCTGGGGCAGTACTTC.

J is TRBJ2-7 and V is TRBV27; tentatively, D is TRBD2 (6 bases). The germline gives CDR1 MNHEY, CDR2 SMNVEV (reference sequence). Deletions cut 5 bases from V and 4 bases from J, with 15 bases between. The CDR3 runs 14 residues. The CDR3 is CASSLKTSGYEQYF. The CDR3 DNA follows: TGTGCCAGCAGTCTCAAGACTAGTGGTTACGAGCAGTACTTC.

The rearrangement links TRBV30 to TRBJ2-1, with 7 bases matching TRBD2. This CDR3 spans 14 amino acids. Per germline, CDR1 GTSNPN and CDR2 SVGIG (reference sequence). Trimming took 4 bases from V and 15 from J; bases not matched to a gene: 18. The CDR3: CAWTHAPLGGRPFF. In DNA form, the CDR3 reads TGTGCCTGGACCCACGCCCCACTGGGCGGGAGACCGTTCTTC.

For the CDR3, the DNA is TGTGCCAGCTCACAAGCAGGGTTAGGGCAGTTCTTC. Its protein product is CASSQAGLGQFF. The gene calls are TRBV18 and TRBJ2-1; a possible D gene is TRBD1 (5 bases). Per germline, CDR1 KGHSH and CDR2 LQKENI. The length of the CDR3 is 12 residues. V was pared by 4 bases and J by 12 bases, with 13 bases between. Together with reference TRBV18 and TRBJ2-1, the CDR3 gives the full variable domain: NAGVMQNPRHLVRRRGQEARLRCSPMKGHSHVYWYRQLPEEGLKFMVYLQKENIIDESGMPKERFSAEFPKEGPSILRIQQVVRGDSAAYFCASSQAGLGQFFGPGTRLTVL.

The genes are TRBV5-4 and TRBJ1-2; 7 positions match TRBD1. The germline V gene encodes CDR1 SGHNT and CDR2 YYREEE (reference sequence). Trimming took 3 bases from V and 1 from J; bases not matched to a gene: 9. CDR3 size: 16 residues. The CDR3 bases are TGTGCCAGCAGCTCCCTCAAACAGGGGTTTAACTATGGCTACACCTTC. Protein product: CASSSLKQGFNYGYTF. Full variable domain (remainder filled in from reference TRBV5-4 and TRBJ1-2): ETGVTQSPTHLIKTRGQQVTLRCSSQSGHNTVSWYQQALGQGPQFIFQYYREEENGRGNFPPRFSGLQFPNYSSELNVNALELDDSALYLCASSSLKQGFNYGYTFGSGTRLTVV.

The chain joins TRBV15 to TRBJ2-7; D call uncertain. Germline CDR1 reads LNHNV; CDR2 reads YYDKDF (reference sequence). V lost 0 bases to trimming and J lost 5 bases, with 14 bases between them. The CDR3 loop spans 15 amino acids. DNA of the CDR3: TGTGCCACCAGCAGAGATCCCCAGGCGTCGGACGAGCAGTACTTC. It specifies CATSRDPQASDEQYF.

The chain couples TRBV7-2 to TRBJ2-2; D is possibly TRBD1 (6 bases). The CDR3 is 16 residues long. Germline CDR1 and CDR2: SGHTA and FQGNSA. Between the trimmed V and J ends, which lost 1 base and 4 bases, there was a span of 13 bases. CDR3 amino acids: CASSLVGGAGTGELFF. The CDR3 nucleotides read TGTGCCAGCAGCTTAGTAGGGGGAGCCGGCACCGGGGAGCTGTTTTTT.